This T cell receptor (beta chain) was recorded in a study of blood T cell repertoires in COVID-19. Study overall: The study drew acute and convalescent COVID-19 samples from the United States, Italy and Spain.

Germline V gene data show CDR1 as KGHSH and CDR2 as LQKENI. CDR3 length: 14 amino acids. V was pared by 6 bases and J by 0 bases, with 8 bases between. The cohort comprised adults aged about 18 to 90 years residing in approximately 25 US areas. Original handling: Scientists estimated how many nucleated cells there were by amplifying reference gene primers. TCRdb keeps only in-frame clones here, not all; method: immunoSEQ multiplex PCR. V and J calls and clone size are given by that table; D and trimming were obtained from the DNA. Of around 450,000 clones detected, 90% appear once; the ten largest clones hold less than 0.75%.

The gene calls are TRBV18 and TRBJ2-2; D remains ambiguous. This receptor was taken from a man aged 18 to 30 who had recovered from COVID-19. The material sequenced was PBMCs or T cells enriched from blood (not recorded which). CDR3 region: CASSTAANTGELFF. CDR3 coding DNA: TGTGCCAGCTCTACCGCGGCGAACACCGGGGAGCTGTTTTTT.